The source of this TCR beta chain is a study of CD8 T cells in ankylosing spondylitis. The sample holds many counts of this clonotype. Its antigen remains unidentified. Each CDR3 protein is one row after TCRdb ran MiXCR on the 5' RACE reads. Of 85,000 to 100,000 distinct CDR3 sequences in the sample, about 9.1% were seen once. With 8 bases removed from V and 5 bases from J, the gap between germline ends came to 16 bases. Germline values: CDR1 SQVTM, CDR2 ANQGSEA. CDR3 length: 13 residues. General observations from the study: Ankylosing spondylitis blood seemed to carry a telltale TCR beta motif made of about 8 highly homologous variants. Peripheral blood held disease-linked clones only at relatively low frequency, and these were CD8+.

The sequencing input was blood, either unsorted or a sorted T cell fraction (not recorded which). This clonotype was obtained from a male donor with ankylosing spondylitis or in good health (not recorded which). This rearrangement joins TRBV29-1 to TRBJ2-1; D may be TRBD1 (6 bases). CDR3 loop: CSTSGTHNNEQFF. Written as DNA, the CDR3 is TGCAGCACCTCCGGGACACACAACAATGAGCAGTTCTTC.